Given below is one T cell receptor (beta chain) in context. TCRdb's table, derived via immunoSEQ multiplex PCR, lists solely in-frame clones and lacks some. The sample shows roughly 250,000 clones, 70% to 90% of them seen only once. The data were taken from a study of blood T cell repertoires in COVID-19. Across the study: Sample material is recorded as cDNA or gDNA derived from T cells, B-cell-depleted T cells, or PBMCs.

The CDR3 has 15 residues. Germline V gene sequence: CDR1 LNHDA, CDR2 SQIVND (reference sequence). Trimming cost V 8 bases and J 6 bases; bases outside gene matches: 9. This TCR derives from a middle-aged woman with acute COVID-19. The genes are TRBV19 and TRBJ1-6; 8 nucleotides line up with TRBD1. The sample comprised PBMCs or T cells enriched from blood (not recorded which). The CDR3: CASSPRDRLNSPLHF. CDR3 nucleotide sequence: TGTGCCAGTTCCCCCCGGGACAGGCTTAATTCACCCCTCCACTTT.